This TCR beta chain was obtained from a study of human T cells and chemical hapten exposure. As for the study in general: Small differences in pooled library volume mainly drove the variation in TCR yields per sample.

Study-wide findings and caveats: No alteration of TCRs above 1 in 1000 frequency was seen with DPC sensitization.

What the library attached to individual cDNA molecules were unique molecular identifiers. Original handling: TCRs per sample had a median of around 100,000 and ranged from about 20,000 to 750,000. TCRdb called the 5' RACE reads again in MiXCR, with one record for every CDR3 protein. V and J calls and clone size were set by TCRdb, not the authors. Here the sample spans 80,000 or so distinct CDR3 sequences, roughly 15% being singletons. Concerning this clonotype itself: Its specificity is not known.

Trimming removed 4 bases from V and 4 bases from J; junction bases left unmatched: 8. The germline V gene has CDR1 SEHNR and CDR2 FQNEAQ (reference sequence). The CDR3 is 16 residues long. The template was total RNA from unfractionated whole blood. The chain has TRBV7-9 and TRBJ1-4, with 8 bases that match TRBD1. This TCR was sampled from a female donor in good health. The chain's CDR3 is CASSSLGTGFNEKLFF. CDR3 coding DNA: TGTGCCAGCAGCTCCCTTGGGACAGGCTTTAATGAAAAACTGTTTTTT.